This TCR beta chain was recorded in a study of cytomegalovirus exposure and HLA in healthy donors. Each donor was healthy, and each was a bone marrow donor. The primer mix had 60 Vbeta and 13 Jbeta primers. Sequencing used immunoSEQ multiplex PCR; TCRdb keeps in-frame clones, though not all of them. The sample has hundreds of thousands of clones, around 73% seen once. Worth noting for this clone: The antigen remains unidentified.

Study-wide findings and caveats: CMV antigen specificity of a few CMV-associated chains was confirmed in vitro. In a later analysis, specific HLA alleles were associated with 15,000 to 20,000 TCR beta sequences at a 0.05 false discovery rate. Presence/absence comparisons presumed near-even sequencing depth among donors.

The junction had 1 base not matched to a gene; V was cut back by 7 bases and J by 7 bases. The CDR3 totals 12 residues. Germline V gives CDR1 SNHLY, CDR2 FYNNEI. Sequences were obtained from PBMCs. The chain couples TRBV2 to TRBJ1-4; 9 bases match TRBD1. This receptor was identified in a male donor in good health and CMV-seronegative. CDR3 protein: CASKDRGEKLFF. For the CDR3, the DNA is TGTGCCAGCAAGGACAGGGGTGAAAAACTGTTTTTT.